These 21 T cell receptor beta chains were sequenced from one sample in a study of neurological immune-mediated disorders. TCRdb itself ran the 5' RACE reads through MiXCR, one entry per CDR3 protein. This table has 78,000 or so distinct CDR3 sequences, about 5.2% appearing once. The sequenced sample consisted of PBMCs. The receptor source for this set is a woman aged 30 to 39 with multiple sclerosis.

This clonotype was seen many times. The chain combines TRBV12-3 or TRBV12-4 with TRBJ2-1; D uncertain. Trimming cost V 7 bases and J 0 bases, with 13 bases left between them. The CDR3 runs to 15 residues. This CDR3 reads CASTSDVSSYNEQFF. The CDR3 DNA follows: TGTGCCAGCACTTCGGATGTAAGCTCCTACAATGAGCAGTTCTTC.

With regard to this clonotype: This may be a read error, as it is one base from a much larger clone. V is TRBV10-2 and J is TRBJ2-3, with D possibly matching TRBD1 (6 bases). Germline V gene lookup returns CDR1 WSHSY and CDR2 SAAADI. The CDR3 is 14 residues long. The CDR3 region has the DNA TGCGCCAGCAGTGAGGGACAGAGCACAGATTCGCAGTATTTT. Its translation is CASSEGQSTDSQYF.

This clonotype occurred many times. The CDR3: CATTNLGSGPQKNIQYF. In DNA form, the CDR3 reads TGTGCCACCACCAATTTGGGAAGCGGACCCCAAAAAAACATTCAGTACTTC. The rearrangement links TRBV24-1 to TRBJ2-4, with D perhaps TRBD2 (5 bases). Trimming took 8 bases from V and 4 from J, leaving 23 bases between them. This CDR3 comprises 17 residues. Germline V gives CDR1 KGHDR, CDR2 SFDVKD.

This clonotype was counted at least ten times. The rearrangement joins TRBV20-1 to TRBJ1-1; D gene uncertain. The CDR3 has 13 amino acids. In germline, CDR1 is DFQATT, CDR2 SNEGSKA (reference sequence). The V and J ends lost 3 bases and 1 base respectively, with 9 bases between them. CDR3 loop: CSASRTGNTEAFF. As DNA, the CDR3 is TGCAGTGCTAGCAGGACGGGGAACACTGAAGCTTTCTTT.

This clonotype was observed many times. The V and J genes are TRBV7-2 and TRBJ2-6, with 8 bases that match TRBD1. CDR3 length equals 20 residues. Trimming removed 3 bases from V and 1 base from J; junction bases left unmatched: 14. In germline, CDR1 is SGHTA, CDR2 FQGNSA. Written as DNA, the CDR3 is TGTGCCAGCAGCTTCAAAACCTCCGGGACAGGACGGTCTGGGGCCAACGTCCTGACTTTC. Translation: CASSFKTSGTGRSGANVLTF. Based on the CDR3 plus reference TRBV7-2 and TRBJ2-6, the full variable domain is GAGVSQSPSNKVTEKGKDVELRCDPISGHTALYWYRQSLGQGLEFLIYFQGNSAPDKSGLPSDRFSAERTGGSVSTLTIQRTQQEDSAVYLCASSFKTSGTGRSGANVLTFGAGSRLTVL.

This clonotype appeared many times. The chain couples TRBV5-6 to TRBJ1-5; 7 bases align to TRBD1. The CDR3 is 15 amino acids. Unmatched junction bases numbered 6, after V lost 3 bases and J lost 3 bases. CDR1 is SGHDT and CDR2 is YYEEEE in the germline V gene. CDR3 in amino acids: CASSSGTAYNQPQHF. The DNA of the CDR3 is TGTGCCAGCAGCTCCGGGACAGCATACAATCAGCCCCAGCATTTT.

CDR3 DNA: TGTGCCAGCAGCGACCCTAGCGGGAGGGCTTACGAGCAGTACTTC. Translation: CASSDPSGRAYEQYF. This chain joins TRBV3-1 and TRBJ2-7, with TRBD2 identical over 12 bases. CDR1 is LGHDT, CDR2 YNNKEL, per germline (reference sequence). V lost 5 bases, J lost 4 bases, and 6 bases stayed unmatched. The CDR3 sequence is 15 residues long.

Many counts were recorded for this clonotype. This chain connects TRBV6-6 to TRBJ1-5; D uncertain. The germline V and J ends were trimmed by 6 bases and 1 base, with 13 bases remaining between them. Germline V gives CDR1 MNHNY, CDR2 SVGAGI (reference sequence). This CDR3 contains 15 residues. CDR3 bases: TGTGCCAGCAGCTTGGACCAACGGAGCAATCAGCCCCAGCATTTT. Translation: CASSLDQRSNQPQHF.

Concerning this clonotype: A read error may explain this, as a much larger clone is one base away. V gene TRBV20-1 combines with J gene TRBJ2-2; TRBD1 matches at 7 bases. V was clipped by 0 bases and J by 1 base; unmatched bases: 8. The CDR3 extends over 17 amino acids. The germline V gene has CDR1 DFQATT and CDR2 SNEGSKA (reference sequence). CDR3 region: CSARDLGDRLNTGELFF. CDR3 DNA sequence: TGCAGTGCTAGAGATTTGGGGGACAGATTGAACACCGGGGAGCTGTTTTTT.

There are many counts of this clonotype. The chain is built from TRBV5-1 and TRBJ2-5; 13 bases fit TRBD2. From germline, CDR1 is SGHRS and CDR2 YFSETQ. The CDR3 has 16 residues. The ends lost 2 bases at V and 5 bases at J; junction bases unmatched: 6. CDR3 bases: TGCGCCAGCAGCTTACGGACTAGCGGGAGTTCGGAGACCCAGTACTTC. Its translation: CASSLRTSGSSETQYF.

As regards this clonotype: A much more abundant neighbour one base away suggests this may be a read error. CDR3 coding DNA: TGCGCCAGTGGGTCGGGGGAGGCTATAAAATATGGCTACACCTTC. This codes for CASGSGEAIKYGYTF. The chain couples TRBV5-1 to TRBJ1-2; perhaps TRBD1 as D (5 bases). In germline, CDR1 is SGHRS, CDR2 YFSETQ. The ends were cut back, 8 bases at V and 5 bases at J, with 22 bases in the middle. The CDR3 spans 15 residues.

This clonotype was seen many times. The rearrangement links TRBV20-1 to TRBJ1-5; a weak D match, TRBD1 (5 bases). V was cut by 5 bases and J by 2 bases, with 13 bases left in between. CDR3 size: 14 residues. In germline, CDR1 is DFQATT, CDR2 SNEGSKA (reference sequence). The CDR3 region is CSAAPLQGNQPQHF. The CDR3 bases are TGCAGTGCTGCGCCACTACAGGGCAATCAGCCCCAGCATTTT.

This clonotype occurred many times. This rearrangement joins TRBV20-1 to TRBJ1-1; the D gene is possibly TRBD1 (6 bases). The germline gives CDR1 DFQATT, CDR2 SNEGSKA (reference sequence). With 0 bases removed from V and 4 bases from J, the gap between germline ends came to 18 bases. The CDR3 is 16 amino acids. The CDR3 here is CSARDNKRGLITEAFF. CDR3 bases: TGCAGTGCTAGAGACAACAAAAGGGGGTTGATCACTGAAGCTTTCTTT.

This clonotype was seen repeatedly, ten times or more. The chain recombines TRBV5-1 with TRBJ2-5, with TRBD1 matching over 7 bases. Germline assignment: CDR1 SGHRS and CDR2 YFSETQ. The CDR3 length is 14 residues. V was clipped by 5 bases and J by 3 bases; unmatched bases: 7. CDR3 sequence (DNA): TGCGCCAGCAGACCGGGACAGAACGAAGAGACCCAGTACTTC. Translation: CASRPGQNEETQYF.

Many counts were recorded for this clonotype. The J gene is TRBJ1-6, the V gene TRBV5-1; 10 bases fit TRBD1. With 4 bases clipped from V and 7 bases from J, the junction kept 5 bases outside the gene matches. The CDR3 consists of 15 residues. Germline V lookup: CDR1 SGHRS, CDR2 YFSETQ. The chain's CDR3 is CASSLRTGGNSPLHF. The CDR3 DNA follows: TGCGCCAGCAGCCTAAGGACAGGGGGGAATTCACCCCTCCACTTT.

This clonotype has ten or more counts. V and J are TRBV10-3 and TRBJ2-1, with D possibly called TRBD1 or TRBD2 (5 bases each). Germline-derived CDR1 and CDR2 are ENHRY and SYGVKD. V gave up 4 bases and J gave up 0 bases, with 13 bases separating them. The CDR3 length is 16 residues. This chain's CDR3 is CAISGRDDGSYNEQFF. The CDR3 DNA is TGTGCCATCAGTGGTCGGGACGATGGCTCCTACAATGAGCAGTTCTTC.

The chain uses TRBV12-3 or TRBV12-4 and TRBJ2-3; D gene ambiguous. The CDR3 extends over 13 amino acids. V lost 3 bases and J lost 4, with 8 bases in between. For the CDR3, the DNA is TGTGCCAGCAGTTTTTCAGGAGCAGATACGCAGTATTTT. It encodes CASSFSGADTQYF.

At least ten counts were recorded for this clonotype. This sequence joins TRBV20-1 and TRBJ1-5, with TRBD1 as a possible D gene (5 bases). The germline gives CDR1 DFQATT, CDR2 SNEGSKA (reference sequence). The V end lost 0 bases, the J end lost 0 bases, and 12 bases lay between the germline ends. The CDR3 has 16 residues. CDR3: CSARDGRVNSNQPQHF. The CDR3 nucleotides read TGCAGTGCTAGAGACGGCAGGGTAAATAGCAATCAGCCCCAGCATTTT.

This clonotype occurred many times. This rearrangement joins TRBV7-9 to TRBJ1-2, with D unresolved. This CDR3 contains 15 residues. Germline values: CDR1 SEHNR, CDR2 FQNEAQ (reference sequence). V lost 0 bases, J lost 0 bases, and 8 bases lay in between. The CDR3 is CASSLAGSPNYGYTF. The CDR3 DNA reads TGTGCCAGCAGCTTAGCAGGATCTCCTAACTATGGCTACACCTTC.

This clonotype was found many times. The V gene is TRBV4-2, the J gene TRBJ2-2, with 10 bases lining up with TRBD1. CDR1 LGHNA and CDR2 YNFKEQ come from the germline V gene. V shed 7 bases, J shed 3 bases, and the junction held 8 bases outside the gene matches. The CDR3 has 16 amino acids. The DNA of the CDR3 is TGTGCCAGCACCCCAAGGGGGACAGGGGACACCGGGGAGCTGTTTTTT. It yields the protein CASTPRGTGDTGELFF.

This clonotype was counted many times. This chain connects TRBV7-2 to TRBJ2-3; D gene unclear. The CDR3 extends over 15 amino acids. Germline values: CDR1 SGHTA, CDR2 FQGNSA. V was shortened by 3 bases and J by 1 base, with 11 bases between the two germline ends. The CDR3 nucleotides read TGTGCCAGCAGCTTGGCAAGCCAGGGCACAGATACGCAGTATTTT. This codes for CASSLASQGTDTQYF. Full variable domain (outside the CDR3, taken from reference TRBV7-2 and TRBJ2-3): GAGVSQSPSNKVTEKGKDVELRCDPISGHTALYWYRQSLGQGLEFLIYFQGNSAPDKSGLPSDRFSAERTGGSVSTLTIQRTQQEDSAVYLCASSLASQGTDTQYFGPGTRLTVL.